The 3 T cell receptor beta chains presented below share a single source sample, sequenced in a study of identical twins. TCRdb re-called the 5' RACE reads through MiXCR, storing one row per CDR3 protein. This sample yields approximately 680,000 distinct CDR3 sequences, of which roughly 6.6% are seen a single time; roughly 1.5% belongs to the top ten. These data were also filed under a second study, of yellow fever vaccine responses in identical twins.

The sequencing sample was made of PBMCs. The receptors shown here come from a woman aged 18-29 years in good health.

This chain joins TRBV12-3 or TRBV12-4 and TRBJ2-5; D might be TRBD1 (5 bases). The length of the CDR3 is 14 residues. The V end lost 6 bases, the J end lost 5 bases, and 16 bases lay between the germline ends. The CDR3 bases are TGTGCCAGCAGCGACAGTGGGCCCCTGGAGACCCAGTACTTC. It yields the protein CASSDSGPLETQYF.

This clonotype has just a few counts. The genes are TRBV6-5 and TRBJ2-3; D unclear. Germline loops: CDR1 MNHEY, CDR2 SVGAGI. V was clipped by 4 bases and J by 1 base, with 6 bases between them. This CDR3 has 13 residues. The CDR3 reads CASSWVRTDTQYF. CDR3 DNA sequence: TGTGCCAGCAGTTGGGTGCGCACAGATACGCAGTATTTT.

V and J are TRBV5-1 and TRBJ2-2; TRBD2 matches at 12 bases. This CDR3 has 16 amino acids. CDR1 SGHRS and CDR2 YFSETQ come from the germline V gene. The J segment lost 8 bases and the V segment lost 4 bases, leaving 9 bases of the junction unmatched. CDR3 coding DNA: TGCGCCAGCAGCCTCCGGACTAGCGGGATTTTTGGGGAGCTGTTTTTT. This translates into CASSLRTSGIFGELFF.